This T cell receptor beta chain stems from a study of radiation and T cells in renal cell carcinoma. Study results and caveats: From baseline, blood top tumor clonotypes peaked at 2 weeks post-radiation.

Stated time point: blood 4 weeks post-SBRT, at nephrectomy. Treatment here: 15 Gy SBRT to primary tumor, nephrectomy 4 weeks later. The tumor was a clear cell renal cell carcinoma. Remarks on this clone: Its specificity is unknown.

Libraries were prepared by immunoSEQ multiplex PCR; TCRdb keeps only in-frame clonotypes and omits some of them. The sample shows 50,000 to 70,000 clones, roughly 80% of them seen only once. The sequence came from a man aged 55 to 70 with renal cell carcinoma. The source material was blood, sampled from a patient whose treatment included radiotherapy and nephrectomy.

CDR3: CASRIPGSNQPQHF. For the CDR3, the DNA is TGTGCCAGCCGTATTCCGGGGAGCAATCAGCCCCAGCATTTT. The rearrangement joins TRBV6-5 to TRBJ1-5; unclear D gene. The CDR3 is 14 residues long. Trimming removed 8 bases at V and 1 base at J, with 12 bases between. Germline loops: CDR1 MNHEY, CDR2 SVGAGI.